Shown below are 20 T cell receptor beta chains from a single sample sequenced in a study of blood T cell repertoires in COVID-19. Method: immunoSEQ multiplex PCR; TCRdb's copy keeps in-frame clones and lacks some. The sample includes 37,000 or so clones, around 85% of them seen just once. The sequenced material came from peripheral blood. The receptors were gathered from an elderly man with active or convalescent COVID-19.

The V call is TRBV21-1, the J call TRBJ1-2; the table's D gene call, TRBD1, was not cross checked with the DNA. TRBV21-1 is recorded as a pseudogene. The CDR3 is 18 residues long. The CDR3 is CASSKGAGTGYSVRGYTF. Written as DNA, the CDR3 is TGTGCCAGCAGCAAAGGAGCCGGGACAGGGTATTCGGTCCGTGGCTACACCTTC.

The CDR3 DNA reads TGTGCCAGTAGCTTTTGGATAGACACCCTGAATCCTGGGGCCAACGTCCTGACTTTC. This codes for CASSFWIDTLNPGANVLTF. J is TRBJ2-6 and V is TRBV19; no clear D. Germline values: CDR1 LNHDA, CDR2 SQIVND (reference sequence). The CDR3 runs 19 residues. Trimming stripped 6 bases from V and 2 bases from J, with 23 bases between.

The chain combines TRBV6-7 with TRBJ2-2; tentative D call: TRBD1 (5 bases). TRBV6-7 is an ORF; its function is uncertain. V lost 8 bases, J lost 0 bases, and 19 bases lay in between. This CDR3 spans 17 amino acids. The CDR3 DNA sequence: TGTGCCAGCCCACCATCCACAGGAACTCCGAACACCGGGGAGCTGTTTTTT. Encoded protein: CASPPSTGTPNTGELFF.

The chain carries TRBV25-1 and TRBJ2-7; 10 positions agree with TRBD2. CDR1 is MGHDK and CDR2 is SYGVNS in the germline V gene. After removal of 4 bases from V and 0 bases from J, the junction contained 12 bases not matched to a gene. This CDR3 is 18 amino acids long. DNA of the CDR3: TGTGCCAGCAGTGGGGGCCGACTAGCGGGCACTAGCTCCTACGAGCAGTACTTC. Translation gives CASSGGRLAGTSSYEQYF.

CDR3 nucleotide sequence: TGTGCCAGCACCCCATCCGGGACAGGGGATGGCTACACCTTC. Its protein is CASTPSGTGDGYTF. This chain connects TRBV6-5 to TRBJ1-2; 10 positions match TRBD1. The germline CDR1 and CDR2 sequences are MNHEY and SVGAGI. Trimming took 7 bases from V and 6 from J; bases not matched to a gene: 8. The CDR3 covers 14 residues.

The chain carries TRBV11-3 and TRBJ1-2; 11 nucleotides line up with TRBD1. Germline loops: CDR1 SGHNT, CDR2 YENEEA. The CDR3 sequence is 16 residues long. Losses at the gene ends were 1 base for V and 8 bases for J; bases not matched to a gene: 9. The CDR3 nucleotides read TGTGCCAGCAGCTTAGCCCTCGGACAGGGGGCGCAAGGCTACACCTTC. Its translation is CASSLALGQGAQGYTF.

The V call is TRBV6-2 or TRBV6-3, the J call TRBJ1-1; 11 bases are a match to TRBD1. The V gene end was trimmed by 5 bases and the J gene end by 8 bases; junction bases not matched to a gene: 7. Germline V CDR1 and CDR2: MNHEY, SVGEGT. The CDR3 totals 14 residues. The CDR3 sequence: CASSGQGAESEAFF. CDR3 in DNA: TGTGCCAGCAGTGGACAGGGGGCGGAAAGCGAAGCTTTCTTT.

V is TRBV2 and J is TRBJ2-5; 7 bases agree with TRBD2. V lost 7 bases and J lost 2; bases outside the gene matches: 10. The germline gives CDR1 SNHLY, CDR2 FYNNEI. This CDR3 spans 15 amino acids. The CDR3 nucleotides read TGTGCCAGCAAAAGACTTCTAGCGGTACAAGAGACCCAGTACTTC. Translated, it gives CASKRLLAVQETQYF.

The J gene is TRBJ2-3, the V gene TRBV6-5; D remains ambiguous. V lost 7 bases and J 0 bases, leaving 11 bases between the germline ends. Per germline, CDR1 MNHEY and CDR2 SVGAGI. The CDR3 contains 14 residues. CDR3 region: CASTKLVSTDTQYF. The CDR3 DNA reads as TGTGCCAGCACCAAACTCGTTAGCACAGATACGCAGTATTTT.

J is TRBJ2-1 and V is TRBV19; D gene uncertain. Per the germline V gene, CDR1 is LNHDA and CDR2 is SQIVND (reference sequence). The CDR3 extends over 15 amino acids. V lost 3 bases and J 5 bases, leaving 14 bases between the germline ends. The DNA for the CDR3 is TGTGCCAGTAGTATGTACGGAACTAATAACAATGAGCAGTTCTTC. Translated, it gives CASSMYGTNNNEQFF.

This clone occurred a few times. The rearrangement uses TRBV28 and TRBJ2-2, with D maybe TRBD1 (6 bases). Germline V lookup: CDR1 MDHEN, CDR2 SYDVKM. The CDR3 is 12 amino acids. V was cut by 9 bases and J by 6 bases, with 11 bases left in between. The chain's CDR3 is CASRQDAGELFF. The CDR3 DNA sequence: TGTGCCAGTCGACAGGACGCCGGGGAGCTGTTTTTT.

J is TRBJ2-3 and V is TRBV24-1; perhaps TRBD2 as D (5 bases). This CDR3 region has 16 residues. Germline-derived CDR1 and CDR2 are KGHDR and SFDVKD. V was cut by 3 bases and J by 4 bases, with 16 bases left in between. CDR3 protein: CATSDPTGKSADTQYF. Here the CDR3 DNA reads TGTGCCACCAGTGATCCTACCGGGAAATCGGCAGATACGCAGTATTTT.

The rearrangement links TRBV2 to TRBJ2-3; 12 positions match TRBD2. Trimming cost V 6 bases and J 6 bases; bases outside gene matches: 10. CDR1 is SNHLY and CDR2 is FYNNEI in the germline V gene. The CDR3 has 16 residues. The CDR3 coding sequence is TGTGCCAGCAGCGCCGGACTAGCGGGAACGAGTGATACGCAGTATTTT. Translated, it gives CASSAGLAGTSDTQYF.

The chain recombines TRBV11-2 with TRBJ2-3; unclear D gene. The germline V gene has CDR1 SGHAT and CDR2 FQNNGV. With 1 base removed from V and 1 base from J, the gap between germline ends came to 9 bases. This CDR3 is built from 15 residues. For the CDR3, the DNA is TGTGCCAGCAGCTTAGCAGTAGCTGGCACAGATACGCAGTATTTT. This translates into CASSLAVAGTDTQYF.

The chain links TRBV7-9 to TRBJ1-5, with D possibly TRBD1 on 5 matching bases. The CDR3 totals 14 residues. Deletions cut 1 base from V and 8 bases from J, with 12 bases between. Germline CDR1 and CDR2: SEHNR and FQNEAQ (reference sequence). CDR3 loop: CASSLGSGNEPQHF. The CDR3 coding sequence is TGTGCCAGCAGCTTAGGTTCAGGGAACGAGCCCCAGCATTTT.

In this sample, this clone turned up once. This chain connects TRBV7-7 to TRBJ2-2; TRBD1 agrees at 7 bases. Germline CDR1 SSHAT, CDR2 FNYEAQ (reference sequence). Trimming removed 5 bases from V and 4 bases from J; junction bases left unmatched: 1. The CDR3 is made up of 13 amino acids. Written as DNA, the CDR3 is TGTGCCAGCAGCGGGACAGCCACCGGGGAGCTGTTTTTT. Encoded protein: CASSGTATGELFF.

Written as DNA, the CDR3 is TGTGCCAGCTCCGGAGGTGGTCGGATTGGAAACACCATATATTTT. This codes for CASSGGGRIGNTIYF. The chain links TRBV6-5 to TRBJ1-3; D uncertain. The CDR3 length is 15 residues. Germline loops: CDR1 MNHEY, CDR2 SVGAGI. The V end lost 8 bases, the J end lost 3 bases, and 17 bases lay between the germline ends.

This clone was observed a few times. The genes are TRBV30 and TRBJ1-6, with D tentatively TRBD1 (6 bases). V dropped 0 bases and J dropped 10 bases, with 13 bases sitting between them. The CDR3 is 14 amino acids. Germline V lookup: CDR1 GTSNPN, CDR2 SVGIG (reference sequence). Here the CDR3 reads CAWSVQGGRSPLHF. In DNA form, the CDR3 reads TGTGCCTGGAGTGTACAGGGAGGGCGATCACCCCTCCACTTT. Full variable domain (rest looked up from reference TRBV30 and TRBJ1-6): SQTIHQWPATLVQPVGSPLSLECTVEGTSNPNLYWYRQAAGRGLQLLFYSVGIGQISSEVPQNLSASRPQDRQFILSSKKLLLSDSGFYLCAWSVQGGRSPLHFGNGTRLTVT.

V and J are TRBV19 and TRBJ2-5; TRBD2 might be the D (6 bases). The CDR3 is 13 residues long. CDR1 is LNHDA and CDR2 is SQIVND in the germline V gene (reference sequence). Trimming removed 3 bases from V and 4 bases from J, with 9 bases in between. CDR3 nucleotide sequence: TGTGCCAGTAGTATCCCCGGGGGAGAGACCCAGTACTTC. Its protein is CASSIPGGETQYF.

This chain links TRBV5-1 with TRBJ1-2, with D maybe TRBD1 (5 bases). Germline V gives CDR1 SGHRS, CDR2 YFSETQ. CDR3 size: 13 residues. V lost 3 bases and J 1 base, leaving 7 bases between the germline ends. CDR3 protein: CASSSTVNYGYTF. The CDR3 DNA reads as TGCGCCAGCAGCTCGACAGTTAACTATGGCTACACCTTC. Looking up the rest from reference TRBV5-1 and TRBJ1-2 gives the full variable domain: KAGVTQTPRYLIKTRGQQVTLSCSPISGHRSVSWYQQTPGQGLQFLFEYFSETQRNKGNFPGRFSGRQFSNSRSEMNVSTLELGDSALYLCASSSTVNYGYTFGSGTRLTVV.